Below are 12 T cell receptor beta chains sequenced from a single sample in a study of CD8+CD57+ T cells in acquired aplastic anemia (dated 2018 in TCRdb). Expansion of CD8+CD57+ cells had been shown by flow cytometry in the patients chosen for sequencing. The sequencing machine was an Illumina HiSeq 2000. TCR beta VDJ combination and CDR3 sequence profiling used genomic DNA as the template. The public sequencing data were trimmed at Q25 with fastp and processed into clonotypes with MiXCR by TCRdb, which kept only in-frame beta chains. Rows are combined by CDR3 protein, so each entry shows the most common genes and DNA. This sample is represented by 150,000 or so distinct CDR3 sequences; around half of them were singletons. Under 3.5% of the sample belongs to the ten largest clones. Sequenced material: sorted CD4+, CD8+, or CD8+CD57+ T cells (not recorded which) from PBMCs. These receptors originate from a human donor with aplastic anemia.

In its sample, this clonotype was seen a few times. The genes are TRBV29-1 and TRBJ2-7; D is unclear. The V end lost 7 bases, the J end lost 4 bases, and 14 bases lay between the germline ends. This CDR3 contains 12 residues. Germline V lookup: CDR1 SQVTM, CDR2 ANQGSEA. In DNA, the CDR3 is TGCAGCGCCCAAGACAAGTCTTACGAGCAGTACTTC. It yields the protein CSAQDKSYEQYF.

Turning to this clonotype: This may arise from a read error, as a much more abundant clone is one base away. V is TRBV3-1 and J is TRBJ1-1; D gene ambiguous. Per germline, CDR1 LGHDT and CDR2 YNNKEL (reference sequence). The CDR3 extends over 12 amino acids. The CDR3 DNA is TGTGCCAGCAGCCACGGGAACACTGAAGCTCTCTTT. Protein sequence: CASSHGNTEALF.

The J gene is TRBJ1-1, the V gene TRBV7-4; D is unresolved. The CDR3 contains 11 residues. CDR1 is SGHVT and CDR2 is SQSDAQ in the germline V gene. CDR3 region: CTPSQNTEAFF. CDR3 in DNA: TGTACGCCTTCCCAGAACACTGAAGCTTTCTTT.

DNA for the CDR3: TGTGCCAGCAGCGCCGGACAGGTCTCTAATTCACCCCTCCACTTT. This translates into CASSAGQVSNSPLHF. The chain combines TRBV5-4 with TRBJ1-6; TRBD1 matches at 7 bases. CDR1 and CDR2 (germline): SGHNT, YYREEE (reference sequence). V lost 4 bases and J lost 6; bases outside the gene matches: 7. The CDR3 runs 15 residues.

The gene calls are TRBV9 and TRBJ2-6; the D gene is possibly TRBD1 (6 bases). Germline V CDR1 and CDR2: SGDLS, YYNGEE. This CDR3 has 18 amino acids. V was clipped by 7 bases and J by 0 bases, with 20 bases between them. The CDR3 DNA follows: TGTGCCAGCTTACCAAACAGGGCCCTTCTCTCTGGGGCCAACGTCCTGACTTTC. This sequence encodes CASLPNRALLSGANVLTF.

The chain uses TRBV4-3 and TRBJ1-6; D remains ambiguous. The germline V and J ends were trimmed by 0 bases and 9 bases, with 9 bases remaining between them. Germline loops: CDR1 LGHNA, CDR2 YSLEER. The CDR3 spans 14 residues. The DNA for the CDR3 is TGCGCCAGCAGCCAAGATCGGACCAGTTCACCCCTCCACTTT. This translates into CASSQDRTSSPLHF.

The rearrangement links TRBV5-6 to TRBJ2-2; 16 positions agree with TRBD2. There are 18 residues in the CDR3. CDR1 SGHDT and CDR2 YYEEEE come from the germline V gene. J was trimmed by 5 bases and V by 3 bases; bases with no gene match: 7. CDR3 in amino acids: CASSYPSGLAGGTGELFF. For the CDR3, the DNA is TGTGCCAGCAGCTACCCCTCGGGACTAGCGGGGGGGACCGGGGAGCTGTTTTTT.

This clonotype was seen only a few times. The chain couples TRBV15 to TRBJ1-6; D gene uncertain. There are 13 residues in the CDR3. Germline V gene sequence: CDR1 LNHNV, CDR2 YYDKDF (reference sequence). V gave up 1 base and J gave up 7 bases, with 5 bases separating them. The CDR3 protein is CATSRGGNSPLHF. The CDR3 coding sequence is TGTGCCACCAGCAGAGGGGGAAATTCACCCCTCCACTTT.

The chain recombines TRBV9 with TRBJ1-2; D ambiguous. V was clipped by 3 bases and J by 2 bases, with 11 bases between them. Germline CDR1 and CDR2: SGDLS and YYNGEE. This CDR3 contains 14 residues. CDR3 sequence reads: CASSEITSNYGYTF. The CDR3 DNA reads TGTGCCAGCAGCGAGATAACCTCAAACTATGGCTACACCTTC.

For this clonotype: One end of the junction varies from germline; a read error may be responsible. The chain has TRBV15 and TRBJ2-7, with D perhaps assigned TRBD1 or TRBD2 (5 bases each). Germline V lookup: CDR1 LNHNV, CDR2 YYDKDF (reference sequence). CDR3 length: 16 residues. The CDR3 region is CATSRDRAGTAYGQYF. CDR3 bases: TGTGCCACCAGCAGAGATCGGGCAGGGACGGCCTACGGGCAGTACTTC.

The chain employs TRBV10-3 and TRBJ2-7, with 7 nucleotides matching TRBD2. Trimming at V came to 5 bases and at J to 0 bases, leaving 4 bases not matched to a gene. Germline CDR1 reads ENHRY; CDR2 reads SYGVKD. The CDR3 runs to 14 residues. CDR3 nucleotide sequence: TGTGCCATCAGTTGGAGCGGGGACTCCTACGAGCAGTACTTC. Its translation: CAISWSGDSYEQYF.

The V gene is TRBV29-1, the J gene TRBJ2-5; D gene ambiguous. The CDR3 runs 12 residues. The V end lost 4 bases, the J end lost 5 bases, and 11 bases lay between the germline ends. Per the germline V gene, CDR1 is SQVTM and CDR2 is ANQGSEA. The CDR3 protein is CSVVELGETQYF. CDR3 coding DNA: TGCAGCGTTGTGGAGCTCGGGGAGACCCAGTACTTC.